The clone carrying this TCR beta chain was found a few times. V trimming: 5 bases; J trimming: 9 bases; junction bases outside the gene matches: 21. Germline V CDR1 and CDR2: SGHTA, FQGNSA. The CDR3 covers 20 residues. MiXCR was run by TCRdb on the RT-PCR reads, yielding one entry per CDR3 protein. The sample consists of hundreds of thousands of distinct CDR3 sequences, 13% to 15% of them appearing once. This chain connects TRBV7-2 to TRBJ2-1; 14 bases are shared with TRBD2. The material sequenced was memory CD4+ T cells from blood. The clonotype was recovered from a female donor in good health, serving as a healthy control. In nucleotides, the CDR3 is TGTGCCAGCAGCGCCCTTCCCGGGACTAGCGGGAGAAGAGTTAGGGTTGAGCAGTTCTTC. It is translated as CASSALPGTSGRRVRVEQFF.